A selection of T cell receptor beta chains follows, all from one sample in a study of T cells after yellow fever vaccination. TCRdb independently ran MiXCR on the 5' RACE reads; one entry per CDR3 protein. The sample consists of about 360,000 distinct CDR3 sequences, approximately 6% of them appearing once. This specimen consisted of PBMCs, obtained 5 days after the yellow fever booster vaccination. These receptors originate from a man aged 25-40 years who received the YFV17D yellow fever vaccine. Each CDR3 is given with its conserved first and last residue. Each record gives: CDR3 length, clone size, D gene, J gene, V gene, CDR3 protein, CDR3 DNA. D genes are given only for firm matches. Size is stated for part of the rows, as once, few or many counts, or as a class when the clone is expanded.

length: 18; size: few; D: -; J: TRBJ2-5; V: TRBV28; CDR3: CASTSTGSRGPGKETQYF; DNA: TGTGCCAGCACCTCGACCGGGTCCAGAGGGCCGGGAAAGGAGACCCAGTACTTC
length: 17; size: -; D: TRBD2; J: TRBJ2-7; V: TRBV9; CDR3: CASSPPGLAGGVYEQYF; DNA: TGTGCCAGCAGCCCCCCCGGACTAGCGGGAGGAGTGTACGAGCAGTACTTC
length: 16; size: many; D: TRBD2; J: TRBJ2-5; V: TRBV7-8; CDR3: CASSTNPLAGPRTQYF; DNA: TGTGCCAGCAGCACCAACCCTCTAGCGGGACCACGGACCCAGTACTTC
length: 16; size: many; D: TRBD2; J: TRBJ2-2; V: TRBV7-6; CDR3: CASSLEVGRDTGELFF; DNA: TGTGCCAGCAGCTTAGAGGTCGGGAGGGACACCGGGGAGCTGTTTTTT
length: 15; size: -; D: -; J: TRBJ2-5; V: TRBV20-1; CDR3: CSARDPGRAQETQYF; DNA: TGCAGTGCTAGAGATCCGGGCCGGGCACAAGAGACCCAGTACTTC
length: 11; size: many; D: TRBD1; J: TRBJ2-5; V: TRBV29-1; CDR3: CSGDRGGAQYF; DNA: TGCAGCGGTGACAGGGGTGGGGCCCAGTACTTC
length: 14; size: many; D: -; J: TRBJ2-7; V: TRBV29-1; CDR3: CSVDGTVDSYEQYF; DNA: TGCAGCGTTGATGGGACGGTGGATTCCTACGAGCAGTACTTC
length: 13; size: many; D: -; J: TRBJ2-7; V: TRBV7-6; CDR3: CASSVDGYYEQYF; DNA: TGTGCCAGCAGCGTGGACGGATACTACGAGCAGTACTTC
length: 13; size: many; D: -; J: TRBJ1-1; V: TRBV18; CDR3: CASSPKATVGAFF; DNA: TGTGCCAGCTCACCTAAGGCAACCGTGGGGGCTTTCTTT
length: 14; size: few; D: TRBD2; J: TRBJ2-5; V: TRBV9; CDR3: CASGALAGQETQYF; DNA: TGTGCCAGTGGGGCCTTAGCGGGGCAAGAGACCCAGTACTTC
length: 16; size: few; D: TRBD2; J: TRBJ2-3; V: TRBV7-6; CDR3: CASSLVAGEGTDTQYF; DNA: TGTGCCAGCAGCTTAGTTGCGGGAGAGGGCACAGATACGCAGTATTTT
length: 12; size: few; D: TRBD1; J: TRBJ1-2; V: TRBV20-1; CDR3: CSAGDRGYGYTF; DNA: TGCAGTGCGGGCGACAGGGGCTATGGCTACACCTTC
length: 14; size: few; D: -; J: TRBJ1-1; V: TRBV3-1; CDR3: CASSQRRVGAEAFF; DNA: TGTGCCAGCAGCCAAAGGAGGGTAGGTGCTGAAGCTTTCTTT
length: 12; size: few; D: -; J: TRBJ2-7; V: TRBV12-3/TRBV12-4; CDR3: CASSFSRSEQYF; DNA: TGTGCCAGCAGTTTTAGCAGGTCCGAGCAGTACTTC
length: 13; size: many; D: -; J: TRBJ1-2; V: TRBV29-1; CDR3: CSVEYGSVYGYTF; DNA: TGCAGCGTTGAGTATGGCAGCGTCTATGGCTACACCTTC
length: 15; size: many; D: -; J: TRBJ2-6; V: TRBV12-3/TRBV12-4; CDR3: CAAPDPGAGANVLTF; DNA: TGTGCCGCTCCGGATCCAGGGGCTGGGGCCAACGTCCTGACTTTC
length: 14; size: many; D: -; J: TRBJ2-7; V: TRBV7-6; CDR3: CASSPTRVFGEQYF; DNA: TGTGCCAGCAGCCCCACCAGGGTATTTGGGGAGCAGTACTTC
length: 18; size: -; D: TRBD2; J: TRBJ2-3; V: TRBV7-6; CDR3: CASSLRLLAGGLTDTQYF; DNA: TGTGCCAGCAGCCTCCGACTCCTAGCGGGAGGGTTGACAGATACGCAGTATTTT
length: 18; size: many; D: -; J: TRBJ2-5; V: TRBV11-1; CDR3: CASSLISYRARGQETQYF; DNA: TGTGCCAGCAGCTTAATCTCCTATCGCGCTAGAGGCCAAGAGACCCAGTACTTC
length: 16; size: -; D: TRBD2; J: TRBJ2-1; V: TRBV6-5; CDR3: CASSYVSGRDYNEQFF; DNA: TGTGCCAGCAGTTATGTGAGCGGGAGGGACTACAATGAGCAGTTCTTC
length: 15; size: -; D: -; J: TRBJ1-6; V: TRBV5-1; CDR3: CASSLSPGVNSPLHF; DNA: TGCGCCAGCAGCTTGTCTCCAGGGGTTAATTCACCCCTCCACTTT
length: 15; size: -; D: -; J: TRBJ2-7; V: TRBV5-1; CDR3: CASSLEAGSPYEQYF; DNA: TGCGCCAGCAGCTTGGAGGCAGGGTCCCCCTACGAGCAGTACTTC
length: 15; size: many; D: -; J: TRBJ2-3; V: TRBV29-1; CDR3: CSVVEGSSYADTQYF; DNA: TGCAGCGTTGTAGAGGGCTCTAGTTATGCAGATACGCAGTATTTT
length: 21; size: many; D: TRBD2; J: TRBJ2-1; V: TRBV12-3/TRBV12-4; CDR3: CASSLNSRTGQREALRREQFF; DNA: TGTGCCAGCAGTTTAAACTCTAGGACAGGCCAGCGGGAGGCCCTACGGAGGGAGCAGTTCTTC
length: 14; size: few; D: TRBD2; J: TRBJ2-7; V: TRBV7-2; CDR3: CASSPPGSGREQYF; DNA: TGTGCCAGCAGCCCCCCGGGCAGCGGGAGAGAGCAGTACTTC
length: 15; size: few; D: -; J: TRBJ1-1; V: TRBV15; CDR3: CATSRGLDLNTEAFF; DNA: TGTGCCACCAGCAGAGGGTTAGACTTGAACACTGAAGCTTTCTTT
length: 15; size: -; D: -; J: TRBJ1-3; V: TRBV7-2; CDR3: CASSLGAVSGNTIYF; DNA: TGTGCCAGCAGCTTAGGGGCAGTCTCTGGAAACACCATATATTTT
length: 16; size: -; D: TRBD2; J: TRBJ2-1; V: TRBV20-1; CDR3: CSARVRDLAVFNEQFF; DNA: TGCAGTGCTAGAGTACGGGATCTAGCGGTATTCAATGAGCAGTTCTTC
length: 14; size: many; D: -; J: TRBJ1-1; V: TRBV19; CDR3: CASSLSGGNTEAFF; DNA: TGTGCCAGTAGTCTCTCCGGGGGGAACACTGAAGCTTTCTTT
length: 14; size: -; D: -; J: TRBJ2-1; V: TRBV7-2; CDR3: CASSLARVINEQFF; DNA: TGTGCCAGCAGCTTAGCGCGTGTGATCAATGAGCAGTTCTTC
length: 12; size: few; D: -; J: TRBJ2-7; V: TRBV5-1; CDR3: CASGGQNYEQYF; DNA: TGCGCCAGCGGAGGACAGAACTACGAGCAGTACTTC
length: 13; size: few; D: -; J: TRBJ2-5; V: TRBV11-2; CDR3: CASSSSPQETQYF; DNA: TGTGCCAGCAGCTCCTCCCCTCAAGAGACCCAGTACTTC
length: 15; size: few; D: -; J: TRBJ1-3; V: TRBV12-3/TRBV12-4; CDR3: CASSLGTFSGNTIYF; DNA: TGTGCCAGCAGTTTAGGGACCTTCTCTGGAAACACCATATATTTT
length: 10; size: few; D: -; J: TRBJ2-5; V: TRBV6-2/TRBV6-3; CDR3: CASRLETQYF; DNA: TGTGCCAGCAGACTGGAGACCCAGTACTTC